This passage covers 12 T cell receptor beta chains from one sample sequenced in a study of T cells in Graves' hyperthyroidism and ophthalmopathy. There were TCR beta CDR3 regions amplified from RNA transcripts. A set of HTBI primers served as the primers for a first-round RT-PCR of the TCR CDR3. TCRdb redid the calling of the multiplex PCR reads with MiXCR, one entry per CDR3 protein. The table records 800,000 or so distinct CDR3 sequences, 35% to 40% of them present only once. What was sequenced was blood. The source of these receptors is a young man with Graves' hyperthyroidism.

In DNA, the CDR3 is TGTGCCAGCAGCACGGACGCGAACACCGGGGAGCTGTTTTTT. Translating gives CASSTDANTGELFF. V gene TRBV7-6 combines with J gene TRBJ2-2; D uncertain. Germline-derived CDR1 and CDR2 are SGHVS and FNYEAQ. The CDR3 extends over 14 amino acids. The V gene lost 5 bases and the J gene lost 0 bases, with 7 bases spanning the gap.

Many counts were recorded for this clonotype. This chain connects TRBV7-9 to TRBJ2-7, with D perhaps TRBD1 or TRBD2 (5 bases each). The CDR3 contains 13 residues. Germline values: CDR1 SEHNR, CDR2 FQNEAQ (reference sequence). V gave up 5 bases and J gave up 5 bases, with 13 bases separating them. CDR3 DNA: TGTGCCAGCAGCCCCGGGACCGAGGACGAGCAGTACTTC. Amino acids: CASSPGTEDEQYF.

The V call is TRBV7-2, the J call TRBJ1-3, with D unclear. The V and J ends lost 5 bases and 8 bases respectively, with 22 bases between them. CDR3 size: 16 residues. Germline lookup yields CDR1 SGHTA and CDR2 FQGNSA. CDR3 nucleotide sequence: TGTGCCAGCAGCCACTTCAGCGCGCTAGCGGGATACACCATATATTTT. This encodes CASSHFSALAGYTIYF.

This clonotype was observed many times. This chain connects TRBV7-9 to TRBJ1-2; D is perhaps TRBD1 (5 bases). V shed 7 bases and J shed 4 bases, with 16 bases lying between them. The CDR3 extends over 14 amino acids. CDR1 is SEHNR and CDR2 is FQNEAQ in the germline V gene (reference sequence). DNA of the CDR3: TGTGCCAGCAATATCCTAGACAGACCCTATGGCTACACCTTC. Its translation: CASNILDRPYGYTF.

Notes on this clonotype: A read error may produce the germline difference seen at one junction end. The rearrangement joins TRBV7-8 to TRBJ2-5; no firm D call. CDR1 SGHVS and CDR2 FQNEAQ come from the germline V gene. The CDR3 covers 11 residues. The CDR3 loop is CASSRQGTQYF. CDR3 in DNA: TGTGCCAGCAGCCGTCAAGGGACCCAGTACTTC.

This clonotype was picked up a small number of times. V usage is TRBV12-3 or TRBV12-4 and J usage is TRBJ2-7; 9 bases map to TRBD2. Unmatched junction bases numbered 4, after V lost 5 bases and J lost 2 bases. CDR3 length: 14 residues. CDR3: CASSDVAGAYEQYF. CDR3 bases: TGTGCCAGCAGTGACGTAGCGGGAGCCTACGAGCAGTACTTC.

This chain joins TRBV4-1 and TRBJ2-2; D is perhaps TRBD2 (5 bases). The length of the CDR3 is 15 residues. Germline assignment: CDR1 MGHRA and CDR2 YSYEKL. The germline V and J ends were trimmed by 0 bases and 7 bases, with 12 bases remaining between them. The CDR3 is CASSQEGMAGGELFF. Here the CDR3 DNA reads TGCGCCAGCAGCCAAGAAGGGATGGCGGGCGGGGAGCTGTTTTTT.

The CDR3 DNA reads TGTGCCACCAGCAGAGGACGGGGCTTAGCTTTCTTT. Protein sequence: CATSRGRGLAFF. This sequence joins TRBV15 and TRBJ1-1, with D possibly TRBD1 on 5 matching bases. The CDR3 runs 12 residues. Germline-derived CDR1 and CDR2 are LNHNV and YYDKDF (reference sequence). The germline V and J ends were trimmed by 1 base and 10 bases, with 10 bases remaining between them.

J is TRBJ1-4 and V is TRBV7-2, with D unclear. Trimming cost V 5 bases and J 4 bases, with 14 bases left between them. There are 15 residues in the CDR3. CDR1 and CDR2 from the germline V gene are SGHTA and FQGNSA. CDR3 in amino acids: CASSQESQNNEKLFF. CDR3 nucleotides: TGTGCCAGCAGCCAAGAAAGCCAGAATAATGAAAAACTGTTTTTT.

DNA of the CDR3: TGTGCCAGCAGCTCGGAGAACAGGGGGCAGCCCCAGCATTTT. Translating it yields CASSSENRGQPQHF. J is TRBJ1-5 and V is TRBV7-9; 8 bases are shared with TRBD1. The trim removed 4 bases at V and 7 bases at J, leaving 6 bases unmatched. This CDR3 has 14 residues. Germline CDR1 and CDR2: SEHNR and FQNEAQ (reference sequence).

The V gene is TRBV9, the J gene TRBJ2-7; D possibly corresponds to TRBD2 (6 bases). CDR1 and CDR2 from the germline V gene are SGDLS and YYNGEE. The length of the CDR3 is 13 residues. V was pared by 3 bases and J by 4 bases, with 11 bases between. The chain's CDR3 is CASSGRAGYEQYF. The CDR3 coding sequence is TGTGCCAGCAGCGGGAGGGCCGGTTACGAGCAGTACTTC.

This chain connects TRBV7-9 to TRBJ2-2; 7 bases agree with TRBD1. The trim removed 4 bases at V and 7 bases at J, leaving 9 bases unmatched. The length of the CDR3 is 15 residues. The V gene's germline CDR1 is SEHNR and CDR2 FQNEAQ (reference sequence). Written as DNA, the CDR3 is TGTGCCAGCAGCTCTCCGGGACAGCTTGGCGGGGAGCTGTTTTTT. It encodes CASSSPGQLGGELFF.